This entry features one T cell receptor (beta chain) sequence. As yet, its antigen is unknown. The CDR3 totals 15 residues. Per germline, CDR1 SEHNR and CDR2 FQNEAQ (reference sequence). V dropped 5 bases and J dropped 5; count of bases not matched to a gene: 9. The table came from immunoSEQ multiplex PCR; TCRdb's copy has only in-frame clones and leaves some out. This sample carries 50,000 to 65,000 clones, approximately 89% of them seen once, and the ten largest clones take 10%. These data come from a study of PD-1 blockade in classical Hodgkin lymphoma. Study-wide background: The study gave patients nivolumab 3 mg/kg intravenously every 2 weeks. Study outcomes and limitations: Possibly reflecting disease activity or prior therapy, repertoire differences have causes that remain undefined. While CD8+ TCR diversity did not rise significantly by C4D1, CD4+ TCR diversity did.

Relapse was seen in all patients after autologous stem cell transplantation, and brentuximab vedotin exposure was variable. Reported best responses ranged across complete response, partial response or progressive disease. The chain uses TRBV7-9 and TRBJ2-1; 7 bases align to TRBD1. This specimen consisted of peripheral blood mononuclear cells (PBMCs), obtained before the second cycle of nivolumab. The receptor's source is a human donor with classical Hodgkin lymphoma. This CDR3 is CASSPSTGLHNEQFF. CDR3 nucleotide sequence: TGTGCCAGCAGCCCCTCGACAGGGCTACACAATGAGCAGTTCTTC.